This T cell receptor (beta chain) was found in a study of blood T cell repertoires in COVID-19. Study as a whole: Acute and convalescent COVID-19 specimens originated in the United States, Italy and Spain.

The CDR3 runs 13 residues. The germline V gene has CDR1 SGHTA and CDR2 FQGNSA. Trimming cost V 4 bases and J 6 bases; bases outside gene matches: 5. Cohorts were assigned according to the clinical history that participants reported. In the original analysis: Quantification of nucleated cells was approximated via reference gene primer amplification. Using immunoSEQ multiplex PCR, the repertoire was profiled, and TCRdb retains in-frame clones only, with some absent. V and J calls and clone size are given by that table; D and trimming were obtained from the DNA. The sample contains 210,000 or so clones, under 85% of which appear only once.

Sequencing was performed on PBMCs or T cells enriched from blood (not recorded which). The genes are TRBV7-2 and TRBJ1-2, with 7 nucleotides matching TRBD1. The sequence was collected from a man aged 60 to 75 who had recovered from COVID-19. In nucleotides, the CDR3 is TGTGCCAGCAGCTCTCGACAGGGCCATGGCTACACCTTC. Protein sequence: CASSSRQGHGYTF. The full variable domain, in which reference TRBV7-2 and TRBJ1-2 provide the parts outside the CDR3, is GAGVSQSPSNKVTEKGKDVELRCDPISGHTALYWYRQSLGQGLEFLIYFQGNSAPDKSGLPSDRFSAERTGGSVSTLTIQRTQQEDSAVYLCASSSRQGHGYTFGSGTRLTVV.